These 3 T cell receptor beta chains came from one sample sequenced in a study of T cell changes during pregnancy in multiple sclerosis. Method: immunoSEQ multiplex PCR; TCRdb's copy keeps in-frame clones and lacks some. The table records tens of thousands of clones, roughly 92% of them present only once. The sample taken for sequencing was peripheral blood. These receptors all come from a female donor with multiple sclerosis, enrolled in a pregnancy study.

The chain employs TRBV30 and TRBJ2-1; D remains unclear. Germline V gives CDR1 GTSNPN, CDR2 SVGIG (reference sequence). V lost 4 bases to trimming and J lost 5 bases, with 6 bases between them. CDR3 length: 11 residues. The CDR3 here is CAWNLNNEQFF. The DNA of the CDR3 is TGTGCCTGGAACCTCAACAATGAGCAGTTCTTC.

V gene TRBV28 combines with J gene TRBJ2-1; 11 bases align to TRBD2. The junction had 10 bases not matched to a gene; V was cut back by 6 bases and J by 3 bases. The CDR3 spans 17 residues. In germline, CDR1 is MDHEN, CDR2 SYDVKM. The CDR3 nucleotides read TGTGCCAGCAGGGGAAGAATGGGACTAGCGGACTACAATGAGCAGTTCTTC. It is translated as CASRGRMGLADYNEQFF.

This chain joins TRBV5-1 and TRBJ1-1; D gene ambiguous. CDR3 size: 14 residues. The V gene's germline CDR1 is SGHRS and CDR2 YFSETQ. V was trimmed by 2 bases and J by 5 bases, leaving 13 bases between them. CDR3 nucleotide sequence: TGCGCCAGCAGCTTCGTCATAAGTGGGACTGAAGCTTTCTTT. It specifies CASSFVISGTEAFF.